This T cell receptor beta chain was captured by sequencing in a study of cytomegalovirus exposure and HLA in healthy donors (TCRdb year 2017). For context, the study as a whole: An earlier analysis of 587 of the donors reported around 280 Gb of sequence data and about 120 million unique TCR beta sequences obtained from some 170 million T cells. Rather than using new phenotypic data, the later analysis identified candidate immune exposures from TCR beta sequences and from how often those sequences occurred across donors. An earlier analysis of approximately 500 of the donors applied high-throughput TCR beta sequencing to assess whether each TCR beta V gene segment acted as functional or pseudogenic. Four or five DR-DQ haplotypes were handled as single units for association and clustering because linkage in the cohort was strong. Donor age, sex, ethnicity and CMV serostatus were compiled alongside the repertoire data. An early release that covered fewer than 750 HLA-typed donors contained around 300 gigabases of sequencing data and tens of millions of unique TCR sequences. The T cell repertoires of around 670 subjects were profiled by immunosequencing and related to cytomegalovirus serostatus. Genome-wide SNP genotypes for about 60% of the 666 donors were used in a later genetic analysis, which treated that subset as a discovery cohort. High-throughput TCR immunosequencing, statistical association of individual TCRs with disease status, and machine learning were combined to predict cytomegalovirus infection status. HLA typing covered class I and class II loci at four-digit resolution. Among 350 to 400 genotyped donors of the cohort, an average of approximately 230,000 unique TCR beta nucleotide sequences were sequenced per donor, 15% to 20% of them non-productive. To study patterns of TCR occurrence, a later analysis re-analyzed previously published TCR beta repertoires from hundreds of donors and added high-resolution HLA genotyping. Every repertoire in the discovery cohort had been generated on one and the same sequencing platform. The genetic ancestry cluster associated with self-reported Caucasian donors included 81% of the approximately 400 genotyped donors. Besides the first cohort of around 700 subjects, a separate validation cohort made up of some 110 different subjects was used. The study was designed to test whether signatures of past pathogen exposure could be identified by cataloging public T cell receptors. The number of typed donors differed by locus: roughly 629-630 for A, B, C, DRB1 and DQB1; 500 to 550 for DQA1; approximately 600 for DPA1; and 400 to 480 for DPB1. Broader findings and caveats from the paper: Only TCR beta chains were sequenced in this cohort, and the absence of alpha or paired-chain data limited detectable features. According to a later analysis, most CMV-associated TCR beta chains appeared to be HLA-restricted, and the HLA associations seemed to be driven largely by CMV exposure. In a later analysis, HLA-associated TCR beta chains were found to be more clonally expanded and to have lower generation probabilities than equally common non-associated chains. A later genetic analysis reported fewer N-insertions in productive TCRs among donors in an Asian-associated ancestry cluster than the roughly 700-donor mean. The classifier was reported to diagnose cytomegalovirus status with high specificity and sensitivity in both the original and validation cohorts. Roughly uniform sequencing depth across donors was assumed in presence/absence analyses, although this assumption may not hold. A cluster of highly shared sequence variants was judged likely to be a technical artifact of the sequencing pipeline. In a later analysis, several top co-occurrence clusters were reported to appear linked to parvovirus B19, influenza, CMV and Epstein-Barr virus. In vitro tests confirmed that a few of the cytomegalovirus-associated TCR beta chains recognize cytomegalovirus antigens. The authors suggested that the approach could potentially be extended to other disease states and immunological phenotypes. Some IMGT-functional V segments, including TRBV6-2 and TRBV6-3, could not be told apart with the 87-base-pair reads, so those segments were excluded. In a later analysis, TCR association rates were found to vary across HLA loci, with the most associated TCRs seen for DRB1 alleles and the fewest for HLA-C alleles. Immune exposure information for the cohort was limited to CMV serostatus. The earlier analysis of about 600 of the donors excluded 15 to 20 rarely observed V segments, including chromosome 9 orphons, because counts were too low. Most TCR sequences were seen in very few donors, while some public TCRs were found in many individuals. A total of roughly 160 TCR beta chains were listed by the study as associated with cytomegalovirus. When HLA alleles, especially DR and DQ, strongly co-occurred, attributing TCR associations to individual alleles was difficult. Because HLA typing was missing for some donors at each locus, association tests included only the typed subset. A further reported finding was that TCR beta sequences accurately predicted the HLA-A and HLA-B alleles for most subjects in the first cohort. In a later analysis, around 17,000 TCR beta sequences were associated with specific HLA alleles at a false discovery rate of 0.05. An association between a missense DCLRE1C variant and V-gene and J-gene trimming of TCR beta chains was found in a later genetic analysis and replicated in an independent cohort. Correlated functional status among segregating V segments might reflect linkage disequilibrium, but an unknown experimental factor could not be ruled out. In an earlier analysis of 587 of the donors, most TCR beta V segments appeared in productive rearrangements about 90% or about 30% of the time, broadly matching IMGT annotations.

Libraries were constructed by the immunoSEQ multiplex PCR assay. For the multiplex PCR, a mixture combining 60 forward primers for TCR Vbeta segments and 13 reverse primers for TCR Jbeta segments was used. The CDR3 region of rearranged TCR beta genes was amplified from genomic DNA with a multiplex PCR assay. Amplified TCR beta libraries were sequenced as 87-base-pair reads on the Illumina HiSeq System. As for the authors' bioinformatics: A later analysis tallied 70 million to 100 million unique TCR beta chains across the 640 or so repertoires, and around 9.9 million of those chains were shared by two or more donors. A nearest-neighbor algorithm error-corrected the raw reads and collapsed the reads into unique sequences, merging closely related sequences to remove PCR and sequencing errors. CDR3 sequences were aligned to IMGT reference sequences to assign V, D and J gene segments. Each retained sequence needed at least a six-nucleotide match to both a V gene segment and a J gene segment. A rearrangement was called productive if the CDR3 had no stop codons and remained in frame with V and J, and every other rearrangement was called non-productive. Following IMGT convention, CDR3 was defined as the stretch from the second conserved V-encoded cysteine up to the conserved J-encoded phenylalanine. The earlier analysis of about 640 of the donors excluded any sequence lacking an unambiguous match to a single V gene segment. In an earlier analysis of several hundred of the donors, V segments were called functional above 56.7% productive rearrangements and were called segregating when the between-donor standard deviation exceeded 5%. A statistical classification framework was built for diagnosing cytomegalovirus status from the catalog of TCR beta chain sequences. In a later analysis, V and J genes were assigned by comparing TCR nucleotide sequences against IMGT/GENE-DB human TR gene sequences. A later analysis assigned CDR3 sequences and most-parsimonious VDJ recombination scenarios with the TCRdist pipeline. A later analysis defined each TCR beta chain by its CDR3 amino acid sequence plus V-gene family, and excluded reads lacking a unique V-gene family. As a way to deal with suspected cross-contamination and a sequencing artifact, a later analysis dropped more than 500 nucleotide sequences that were highly shared and had low generation probability. In a later analysis, a clonal expansion index for each public chain was calculated from normalized within-repertoire ranks of inferred template counts. A later analysis computed generation probabilities with a VDJ recombination model fitted to out-of-frame rearrangements, and checked the results against IGoR. In a later analysis, hypergeometric tests were used to score TCR-TCR, TCR-HLA and TCR-CMV co-occurrence, with a repertoire-size bias correction applied to TCR pairs. False discovery rates were estimated in a later analysis by permuting HLA or CMV assignments 20 times. In a later analysis, co-occurring TCRs were grouped using DBSCAN, and TCRdist sequence similarity was added for clustering within HLA-allele-positive subsets. Co-occurrence clustering excluded repertoires with fewer than 30,000 or more than 120,000 public chains, plus five with anomalous nucleotide sharing. TCRdb holds this immuneACCESS table with in-frame rearrangements only. Some clones are missing; in checked studies, unresolved V genes explain under half, and the rest has no known cause. V, J and clone size are those of that table, while D and trimming were read from the DNA. The sample table shows some 150,000 clones, and about 9.2% are seen once. Together, the top ten hold about 6.7% of the sample.

The CDR3 contains 18 residues, cysteine and phenylalanine counted. CDR3 DNA is the only sequence kept; it has 54 bases, read in frame from the first base. From the germline V gene, CDR1 is SGHVS and CDR2 is FQNEAQ. Ends trimmed: V by 1 base, J by 0 bases; bases unmatched to a gene: 8. Details on this clone: It lacks a known antigen. Qualities for individual bases were not recorded, and no much larger clone is one base off.

The cohort was made up of 500 to 850 healthy bone marrow donors. All cohort members were sampled while nominally healthy, although unrecorded immune exposures were likely present. The donor tested CMV seropositive, placing the donor among the 310 or so seropositive members of the cohort. Every donor gave a peripheral blood sample, and the peripheral blood mononuclear cells from that sample were used for TCR beta sequencing. The Qiagen DNeasy Blood Extraction Kit was used to extract genomic DNA from the blood cell samples. The clonotype comes from a middle-aged woman in good health and CMV-seropositive. The rearranged segments are TRBV7-8 and TRBJ2-3; the central 9 bases match TRBD2. The specimen was PBMCs. The DNA sequence is given as TGTGCCAGCAGCTTAGACCGGCTAGCGGGGACAAGCACAGATACGCAGTATTTT. It translates to CASSLDRLAGTSTDTQYF. Joined to the reference TRBV7-8 and TRBJ2-3 proteins, this CDR3 gives the full variable domain: GAGVSQSPRYKVAKRGQDVALRCDPISGHVSLFWYQQALGQGPEFLTYFQNEAQLDKSGLPSDRFFAERPEGSVSTLKIQRTQQEDSAVYLCASSLDRLAGTSTDTQYFGPGTRLTVL.